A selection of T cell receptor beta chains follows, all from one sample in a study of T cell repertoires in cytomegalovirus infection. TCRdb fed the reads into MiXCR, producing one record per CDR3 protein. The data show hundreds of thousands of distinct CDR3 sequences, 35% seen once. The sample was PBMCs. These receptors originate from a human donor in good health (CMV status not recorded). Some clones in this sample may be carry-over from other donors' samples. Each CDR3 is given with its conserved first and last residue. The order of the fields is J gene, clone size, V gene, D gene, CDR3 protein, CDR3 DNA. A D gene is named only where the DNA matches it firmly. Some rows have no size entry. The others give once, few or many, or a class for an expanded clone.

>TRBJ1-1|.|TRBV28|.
CASSWGGEGNTEAFF
TGTGCCAGCAGTTGGGGAGGGGAGGGGAACACTGAAGCTTTCTTT
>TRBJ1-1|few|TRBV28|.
CASSLSDRLNTEAFF
TGTGCCAGCAGTTTGTCCGACAGGCTGAACACTGAAGCTTTCTTT
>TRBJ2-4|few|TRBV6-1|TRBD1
CASTGTGVPLTNIQYF
TGTGCCAGTACCGGGACAGGGGTACCCCTAACAAACATTCAGTACTTC
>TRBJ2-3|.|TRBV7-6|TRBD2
CASSQTSGSPDTQYF
TGTGCCAGCAGCCAGACTAGCGGGAGTCCAGATACGCAGTATTTT
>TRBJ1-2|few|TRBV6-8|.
CASLLRGGGYGYTF
TGTGCCAGCCTCCTAAGGGGAGGCGGGTATGGCTACACCTTC
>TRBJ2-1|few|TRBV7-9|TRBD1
CASSLAGTDNEQFF
TGTGCCAGCAGCTTAGCCGGGACAGACAATGAGCAGTTCTTC
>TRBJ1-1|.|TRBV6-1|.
CASNFLLRGANTEAFF
TGTGCCAGCAATTTCCTTTTGAGAGGGGCGAACACTGAAGCTTTCTTT
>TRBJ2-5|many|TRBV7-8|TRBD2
CASSLELAGGQETQYF
TGTGCCAGCAGCTTAGAGCTAGCGGGGGGTCAAGAGACCCAGTACTTC
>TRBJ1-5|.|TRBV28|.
CASSLSLMVLGNQPQHF
TGTGCCAGCAGTTTATCCCTTATGGTTTTGGGAAATCAGCCCCAGCATTTT
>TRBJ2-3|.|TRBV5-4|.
CAWSQVADTQYF
TGTGCCTGGTCTCAGGTTGCAGATACGCAGTATTTT
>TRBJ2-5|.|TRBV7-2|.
CASTLEEFRETQYF
TGTGCCAGCACCCTGGAAGAGTTTAGAGAGACCCAGTACTTC
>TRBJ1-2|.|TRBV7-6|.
CASSPDSLLYGYTF
TGTGCCAGCAGCCCCGACAGCCTCCTCTATGGCTACACCTTC
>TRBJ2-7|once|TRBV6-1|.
CASSWRPDRTTYEQYF
TGTGCCAGCAGTTGGCGTCCGGACAGGACTACCTACGAGCAGTACTTC
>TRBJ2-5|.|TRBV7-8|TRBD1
CASSLSTGGRTQYF
TGTGCCAGCAGCCTGTCGACAGGGGGCAGGACCCAGTACTTC
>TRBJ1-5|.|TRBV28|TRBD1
CASSRAWTGMGQPQHF
TGTGCCAGCAGCCGTGCTTGGACAGGGATGGGACAGCCCCAGCATTTT
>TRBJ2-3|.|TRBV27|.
CASTQDGRSQYF
TGTGCCAGCACTCAGGACGGTCGTTCGCAGTATTTT
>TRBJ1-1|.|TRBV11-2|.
CASSLDRGDEAFF
TGTGCCAGCAGCTTAGATCGGGGGGATGAAGCTTTCTTT
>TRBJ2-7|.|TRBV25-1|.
CASSEYTGMYEQYF
TGTGCCAGCAGTGAATATACCGGAATGTACGAGCAGTACTTC
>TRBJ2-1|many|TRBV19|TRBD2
CASSINSGFGNEQFF
TGTGCCAGTAGTATAAATAGCGGGTTTGGCAATGAGCAGTTCTTC
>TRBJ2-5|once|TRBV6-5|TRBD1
CSSSLTGEETQYF
TGTTCCAGCAGTTTAACAGGGGAGGAGACCCAGTACTTC
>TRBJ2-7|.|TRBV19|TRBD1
CASSVPGQGTYEQYF
TGTGCCAGTAGTGTACCGGGACAGGGCACCTACGAGCAGTACTTC
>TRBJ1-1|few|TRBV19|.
CASIPGAPNTEAFF
TGTGCCAGTATCCCAGGGGCACCGAACACTGAAGCTTTCTTT
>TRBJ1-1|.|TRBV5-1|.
CASSFTGRGTEAFF
TGCGCCAGCAGCTTTACAGGGAGGGGGACTGAAGCTTTCTTT
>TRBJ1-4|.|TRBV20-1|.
CSARDPWEGGEKLFF
TGCAGTGCTAGAGATCCTTGGGAGGGGGGAGAAAAACTGTTTTTT
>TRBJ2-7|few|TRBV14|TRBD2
CASSQDRSGTSGRASYEQYF
TGTGCCAGCAGCCAAGATCGCTCCGGGACTAGCGGGAGGGCCTCCTACGAGCAGTACTTC
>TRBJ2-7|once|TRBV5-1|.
CASSLSGRETDEQYF
TGCGCCAGCAGCTTGTCGGGCAGGGAAACTGACGAGCAGTACTTC
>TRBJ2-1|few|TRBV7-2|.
CASSLEGAVGNEQFF
TGTGCCAGCAGCTTAGAAGGGGCCGTAGGGAATGAGCAGTTCTTC
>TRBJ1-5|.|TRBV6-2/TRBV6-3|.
CASSFGHGGDQPQHF
TGTGCCAGCAGTTTCGGACATGGGGGGGATCAGCCCCAGCATTTT
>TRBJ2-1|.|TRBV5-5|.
CASSYQGRGYNEQFF
TGTGCCAGCAGTTACCAGGGAAGGGGATACAATGAGCAGTTCTTC
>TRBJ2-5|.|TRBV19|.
CASSIGIQKQETQYF
TGTGCCAGTAGTATAGGGATTCAGAAACAAGAGACCCAGTACTTC
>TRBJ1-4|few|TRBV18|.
CASSPPFKRKLFF
TGTGCCAGCTCACCACCGTTTAAGAGAAAACTGTTTTTT
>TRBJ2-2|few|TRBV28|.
CASSFGGQNTGELFF
TGTGCCAGCAGTTTCGGGGGACAGAACACCGGGGAGCTGTTTTTT
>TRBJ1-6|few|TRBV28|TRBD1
CASSFRGDIWSPLHF
TGTGCCAGCAGTTTCAGGGGGGACATTTGGTCACCCCTCCACTTT
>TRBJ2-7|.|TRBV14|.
CASSQVGRGEQYF
TGTGCCAGCAGCCAAGTGGGCCGCGGGGAGCAGTACTTC
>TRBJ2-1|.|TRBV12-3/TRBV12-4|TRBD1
CASRFGQGGGDEQFF
TGTGCCAGCAGATTCGGACAGGGGGGAGGTGATGAGCAGTTCTTC
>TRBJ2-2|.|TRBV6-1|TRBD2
CASSEPVSGGANTGELFF
TGTGCCAGCAGTGAACCGGTGTCGGGGGGAGCGAACACCGGGGAGCTGTTTTTT
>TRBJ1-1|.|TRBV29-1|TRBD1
CSALGQLNTEAFF
TGCAGCGCCTTGGGACAGCTTAACACTGAAGCTTTCTTT
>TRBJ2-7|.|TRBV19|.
CATRRGTNYEQYF
TGTGCCACTCGGCGGGGGACAAACTACGAGCAGTACTTC
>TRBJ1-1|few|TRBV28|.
CASSRTPAEAFF
TGTGCCAGCAGCCGGACCCCCGCTGAAGCTTTCTTT
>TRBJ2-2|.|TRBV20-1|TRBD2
CSARVAGGPSTGELFF
TGCAGTGCTAGAGTAGCGGGAGGGCCGAGCACCGGGGAGCTGTTTTTT
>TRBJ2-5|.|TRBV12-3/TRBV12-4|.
CASSLVRAQETQYF
TGTGCCAGCAGTTTAGTGAGGGCCCAAGAGACCCAGTACTTC
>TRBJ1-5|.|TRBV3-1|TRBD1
CASSQGQGETQPQHF
TGTGCCAGCAGCCAGGGACAGGGGGAAACTCAGCCCCAGCATTTT
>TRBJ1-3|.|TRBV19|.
CASSARASGNTIYF
TGTGCCAGTAGTGCCAGGGCGTCCGGAAACACCATATATTTT